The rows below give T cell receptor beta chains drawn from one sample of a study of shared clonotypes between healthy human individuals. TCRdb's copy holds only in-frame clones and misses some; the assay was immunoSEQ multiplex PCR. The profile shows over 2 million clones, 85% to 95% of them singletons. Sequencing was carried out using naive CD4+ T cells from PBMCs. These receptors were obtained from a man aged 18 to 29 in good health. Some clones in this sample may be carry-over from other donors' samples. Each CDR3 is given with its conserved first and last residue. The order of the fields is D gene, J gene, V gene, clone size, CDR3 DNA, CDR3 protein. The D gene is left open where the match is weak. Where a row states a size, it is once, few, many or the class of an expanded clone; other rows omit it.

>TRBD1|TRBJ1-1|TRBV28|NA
TGTGCCAGCAGGATCATGGACAGGGGGGCTTTCTTT
CASRIMDRGAFF
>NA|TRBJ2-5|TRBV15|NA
TGTGCCACCAGCAGAGATTACCTTGCAGGGAGGGGGTCCCAGTACTTC
CATSRDYLAGRGSQYF
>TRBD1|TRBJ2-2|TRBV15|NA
TGTGCCACCAGCAGAGATCTTGTGGGACAGGGGGCGGTTGGGGCAACCACCGGGGAGCTGTTTTTT
CATSRDLVGQGAVGATTGELFF
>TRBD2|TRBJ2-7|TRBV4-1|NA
TGCGCCAGCAGCCAAGAAACTAGCGGGTTGTACTACGAGCAGTACTTC
CASSQETSGLYYEQYF
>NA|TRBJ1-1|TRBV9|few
TGTGCCAGCAGCGTAAATACACTGAACACTGAAGCTTTCTTT
CASSVNTLNTEAFF
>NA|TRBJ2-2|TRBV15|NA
TGTGCCACCAATAAGGGGCGCTTGTCCGGGGAGCTGTTTTTT
CATNKGRLSGELFF
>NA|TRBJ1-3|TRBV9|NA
TGTGCCAGCAGCGCCGCCCCCCATAACACCATATATTTT
CASSAAPHNTIYF
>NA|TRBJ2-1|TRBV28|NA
TGTGCCAGCAGTTTAGACTCATACAATGAGCAGTTCTTC
CASSLDSYNEQFF
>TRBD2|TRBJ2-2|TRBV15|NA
TGTGCCACCAGTGGATACGGGAGGGTGGGCACCGGGGAGCTGTTTTTT
CATSGYGRVGTGELFF
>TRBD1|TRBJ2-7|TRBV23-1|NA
TGCGCCAGCAGTCAATCTGAAAATGGGGGGGGACAGGGGAGAAACGAGCAGTACTTC
CASSQSENGGGQGRNEQYF
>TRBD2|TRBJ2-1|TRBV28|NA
TGTGCCAGCACCGAGACTAGCGGGAGATGGCCCTACAATGAGCAGTTCTTC
CASTETSGRWPYNEQFF
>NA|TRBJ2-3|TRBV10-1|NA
TGCGCCAGCAGTCAACACTCGGACACCACAGATACGCAGTATTTT
CASSQHSDTTDTQYF
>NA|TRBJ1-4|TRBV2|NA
TGTGCCAGCATAAGGGGAGTAGGGGAAAAACTGTTTTTT
CASIRGVGEKLFF
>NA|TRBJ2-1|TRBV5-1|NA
TGCGCCAGCAGCTTGGGGAATCCCTACAATGAGCAGTTCTTC
CASSLGNPYNEQFF
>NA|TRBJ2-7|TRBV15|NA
TGTGCCACCAGCAGAGATTTGTTGAGCGAGCAGTACTTC
CATSRDLLSEQYF
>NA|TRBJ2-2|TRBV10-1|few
TGCGCCAGCAGTGGAGGGCTACACACCGGGGAGCTGTTTTTT
CASSGGLHTGELFF
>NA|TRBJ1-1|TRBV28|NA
TGTGCCAGCAGTCCCCACCCAATCACTGAAGCTTTCTTT
CASSPHPITEAFF
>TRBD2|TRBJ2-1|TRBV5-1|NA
TGCGCCAGCAGCTACGGACTAGCGTCGGGTGAGCAGTTCTTC
CASSYGLASGEQFF
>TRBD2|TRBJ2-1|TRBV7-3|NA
TGTGCCAGCGGCCGAGGACTAGCGGCATCCAATGAGCAGTTCTTC
CASGRGLAASNEQFF
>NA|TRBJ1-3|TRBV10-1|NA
TGCGCCAGCAGTGAGTCTGACAGTGGAAACACCATATATTTT
CASSESDSGNTIYF
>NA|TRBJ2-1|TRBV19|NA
TGTGCCAGTAGTAGGTTCAATGAGCAGTTCTTC
CASSRFNEQFF
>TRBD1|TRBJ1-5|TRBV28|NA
TGTGCCAGCAGGCCGACCGGGACAGGGGGTATTCAGCCCCAGCATTTT
CASRPTGTGGIQPQHF
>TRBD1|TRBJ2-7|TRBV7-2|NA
TGTGCCAGCAGCTTCCCGGGACAGGGGTACGAGCAGTACTTC
CASSFPGQGYEQYF
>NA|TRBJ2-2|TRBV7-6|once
TGTGCCAGCAGCTTAGTTGGAAACACCGGGGAGCTGTTTTTT
CASSLVGNTGELFF
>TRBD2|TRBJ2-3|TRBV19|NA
TGTGCCAGTAGTCCCTACCTAGCGGGAGGGGCAGATACGCAGTATTTT
CASSPYLAGGADTQYF
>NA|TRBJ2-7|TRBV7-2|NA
TGTGCCAGCAGCCCAGCGTTCTTAGGGGGATACGAGCAGTACTTC
CASSPAFLGGYEQYF
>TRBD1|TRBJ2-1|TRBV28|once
TGTGCCAGCAGCCCCCGAGGGCAGGGGGCCGGTGAGCAGTTCTTC
CASSPRGQGAGEQFF
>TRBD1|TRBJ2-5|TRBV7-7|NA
TGTGCCAGCAGCTCCATGGGACAGGGGAAAGAGACCCAGTACTTC
CASSSMGQGKETQYF
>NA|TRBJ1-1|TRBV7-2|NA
TGTGCCAGCAGCTCGATTTGGGCGGGGAAGAACACTGAAGCTTTCTTT
CASSSIWAGKNTEAFF